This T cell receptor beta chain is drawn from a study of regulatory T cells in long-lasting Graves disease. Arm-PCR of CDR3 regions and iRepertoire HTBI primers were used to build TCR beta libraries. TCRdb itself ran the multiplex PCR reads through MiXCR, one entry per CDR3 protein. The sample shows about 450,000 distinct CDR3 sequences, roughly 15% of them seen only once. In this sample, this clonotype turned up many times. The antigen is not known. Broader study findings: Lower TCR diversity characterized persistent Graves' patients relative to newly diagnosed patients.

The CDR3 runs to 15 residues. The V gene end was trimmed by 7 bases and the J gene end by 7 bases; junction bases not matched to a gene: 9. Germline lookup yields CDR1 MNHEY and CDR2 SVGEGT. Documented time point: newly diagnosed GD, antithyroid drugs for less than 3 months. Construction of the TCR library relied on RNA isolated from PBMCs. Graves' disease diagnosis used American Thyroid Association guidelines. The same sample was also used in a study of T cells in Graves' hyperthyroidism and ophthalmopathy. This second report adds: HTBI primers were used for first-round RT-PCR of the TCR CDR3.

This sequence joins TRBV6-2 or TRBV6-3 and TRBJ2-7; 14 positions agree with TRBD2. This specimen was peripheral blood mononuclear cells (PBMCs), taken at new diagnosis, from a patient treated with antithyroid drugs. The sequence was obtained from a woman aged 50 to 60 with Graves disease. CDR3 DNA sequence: TGTGCCAGCACCCCGGGACTAGCGGGAGAATTAGAGCAGTACTTC. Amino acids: CASTPGLAGELEQYF.